The next 2 T cell receptor beta chains were all read from a single sample in a study of post-analysis software for immune sequencing data. Study results and caveats: Controls had lower frequencies than patients of a few TRBV segments, which included TRBV5-6, TRBV5-1 and TRBV20-1.

For these receptors, no antigen is known. Researchers reported that TCR beta cDNA libraries carried unique molecular identifiers. TCRdb analysed the PCR reads with MiXCR anew, one entry per CDR3 protein. Of 170,000 or so distinct CDR3 sequences listed, approximately 28% are singletons. Sequencing used blood. These receptors were taken from a girl between 10 and 17 years old with multiple sclerosis.

This chain joins TRBV20-1 and TRBJ1-6; D ambiguous. V lost 6 bases, J lost 7 bases, and 10 bases lay in between. In germline, CDR1 is DFQATT, CDR2 SNEGSKA (reference sequence). The CDR3 has 12 residues. The CDR3 coding sequence is TGCAGTGCGAACTCGGGCAATTCACCCCTCCACTTT. It is translated as CSANSGNSPLHF.

In this sample, this clonotype turned up many times. The chain joins TRBV7-9 to TRBJ1-4, with D possibly matching TRBD1 (6 bases). Per germline, CDR1 SEHNR and CDR2 FQNEAQ (reference sequence). The CDR3 extends over 16 amino acids. V dropped 4 bases and J dropped 0 bases, with 12 bases sitting between them. The CDR3 DNA sequence: TGTGCCAGCAGCTCCGGACAGCCGTCAACTAATGAAAAACTGTTTTTT. Its protein is CASSSGQPSTNEKLFF.